The 5 T cell receptor beta chains reported below all come from one sample, sequenced in a study of T cell responses to AZD1222 COVID-19 vaccine (dated by TCRdb to the early 2020s). Reading the label with the study, this specimen's time point is: about 28 days (+/-7) after the second vaccine dose. Receptor libraries were prepared by the immunoSEQ multiplex PCR assay. This is the immuneACCESS table as TCRdb keeps it, with only in-frame sequences that have V and J called. A part of the clones is gone; compared with another copy, unresolved V genes explain less than half, and the rest is unexplained. The sample table records about 140,000 clones; about 92% of these occur just once. Roughly 3.5% of the sample goes to the ten largest clones. The specimen comprised peripheral blood, sampled 28 days after the second AZD1222 dose. These receptors came from an adult who received the AZD1222 COVID-19 vaccine.

This rearrangement joins TRBV24-1 to TRBJ1-4; 9 positions agree with TRBD1. Germline assignment: CDR1 KGHDR and CDR2 SFDVKD. CDR3 length equals 15 residues. V was clipped by 3 bases and J by 5 bases; unmatched bases: 3. The CDR3 sequence is CATSDPGQGNEKLFF. DNA of the CDR3: TGTGCCACCAGTGATCCGGGACAGGGAAATGAAAAACTGTTTTTT.

The V call is TRBV28, the J call TRBJ1-2, with TRBD1 matching over 7 bases. This CDR3 has 14 amino acids. CDR1 is MDHEN, CDR2 SYDVKM, per germline. V trimming: 3 bases; J trimming: 8 bases; junction bases outside the gene matches: 9. The CDR3, as DNA: TGTGCCAGCAGTTTGACAGGGAGAGTAAGAGGCTACACCTTC. This encodes CASSLTGRVRGYTF.

The J gene is TRBJ2-7, the V gene TRBV7-3; 8 bases are shared with TRBD2. The CDR3 has 14 amino acids. The junction had 3 bases not matched to a gene; V was cut back by 5 bases and J by 0 bases. Germline lookup yields CDR1 SGHTA and CDR2 FQGTGA. CDR3 DNA: TGTGCCAGCAGCCTCACTAGCGGCTCCTACGAGCAGTACTTC. Encoded protein: CASSLTSGSYEQYF.

The J gene is TRBJ2-1, the V gene TRBV5-4, with 11 bases identical to TRBD2. V gave up 5 bases and J gave up 4 bases; unmatched junction bases: 8. The CDR3 contains 16 residues. CDR1 is SGHNT, CDR2 YYREEE, per germline (reference sequence). The DNA of the CDR3 is TGTGCCAGCAGTCCCTTTAGCGGGAGGGGATACAATGAGCAGTTCTTC. Amino acids: CASSPFSGRGYNEQFF.

This chain uses TRBV10-3 with TRBJ2-3, with 9 bases identical to TRBD1. Germline CDR1 is ENHRY and CDR2 is SYGVKD. This CDR3 comprises 16 residues. With 5 bases clipped from V and 5 bases from J, the junction kept 11 bases outside the gene matches. The CDR3 loop is CAISTGGAVVGDTQYF. DNA for the CDR3: TGTGCCATCAGTACAGGGGGCGCGGTTGTTGGAGATACGCAGTATTTT.